These 18 T cell receptor beta chains came from one sample sequenced in a study of Tregs in tolerant kidney transplant recipients. Here immunoSEQ multiplex PCR was the method, and the copy in TCRdb shows in-frame clones only, minus some. The sample holds about 61,000 clones, roughly 85% seen once. The sample here was Tregs from blood, taken before the transplant. These receptors came from a human donor who received a combined kidney and bone marrow transplant.

The V and J genes are TRBV21-1 and TRBJ2-7; the D call in the table, TRBD1, was not verified against the DNA. TRBV21-1 counts as a pseudogene. This CDR3 is 14 amino acids long. The CDR3 bases are TGTGCCAGCAGCAAAGCCACAGGGGAGACCGAGCAGTACTTC. Its translation: CASSKATGETEQYF.

The chain recombines TRBV5-6 with TRBJ2-1; 9 positions match TRBD2. CDR1 and CDR2 (germline): SGHDT, YYEEEE. The CDR3 extends over 16 amino acids. Trimming took 4 bases from V and 9 from J; bases not matched to a gene: 14. The CDR3 DNA follows: TGTGCCAGCAGCCCCCTCCTAGCGGGATATAATAGTGAGCAGTTCTTC. This sequence encodes CASSPLLAGYNSEQFF.

In DNA, the CDR3 is TGTGCCAGCTCAACAACAGGGTTGGGTGGCTACACCTTC. Translation: CASSTTGLGGYTF. The chain carries TRBV18 and TRBJ1-2, with D possibly being TRBD1 (6 bases). Trimming took 5 bases from V and 7 from J, leaving 14 bases between them. Germline values: CDR1 KGHSH, CDR2 LQKENI. The CDR3 is 13 residues long. The variable domain in full, with the rest retrieved from reference TRBV18 and TRBJ1-2, is NAGVMQNPRHLVRRRGQEARLRCSPMKGHSHVYWYRQLPEEGLKFMVYLQKENIIDESGMPKERFSAEFPKEGPSILRIQQVVRGDSAAYFCASSTTGLGGYTFGSGTRLTVV.

This clone was found once. This chain uses TRBV19 with TRBJ2-7, with 9 bases fitting TRBD1. V gave up 3 bases and J gave up 2 bases; unmatched junction bases: 5. From germline, CDR1 is LNHDA and CDR2 SQIVND (reference sequence). The length of the CDR3 is 15 residues. The CDR3: CASSITTGGPYEQYF. The CDR3 region has the DNA TGTGCCAGTAGTATTACGACAGGGGGTCCCTACGAGCAGTACTTC.

The chain carries TRBV30 and TRBJ1-1; no definite D call. Germline values: CDR1 GTSNPN, CDR2 SVGIG (reference sequence). V lost 0 bases and J 7 bases, leaving 6 bases between the germline ends. The CDR3 has 11 residues. The CDR3 bases are TGTGCCTGGAGTGTACAATATGAAGCTTTCTTT. It specifies CAWSVQYEAFF.

The rearrangement joins TRBV2 to TRBJ1-1; D unresolved. Trimming left V 3 bases short and J 3 bases short, with 11 bases between. The CDR3 consists of 14 residues. Per germline, CDR1 SNHLY and CDR2 FYNNEI. CDR3 in DNA: TGTGCCAGCAGTGACCTTCAGGAGTACACTGAAGCTTTCTTT. Translation: CASSDLQEYTEAFF.

J is TRBJ1-3 and V is TRBV7-2; D unresolved. Between the trimmed V and J ends, which lost 5 bases and 0 bases, there was a span of 14 bases. CDR3 length equals 16 residues. Germline CDR1 SGHTA, CDR2 FQGNSA. The CDR3 DNA sequence: TGTGCCAGCAGCGGATTCGGTTTATACTCTGGAAACACCATATATTTT. Protein sequence: CASSGFGLYSGNTIYF. Supplemented by reference TRBV7-2 and TRBJ1-3, the full variable domain reads GAGVSQSPSNKVTEKGKDVELRCDPISGHTALYWYRQSLGQGLEFLIYFQGNSAPDKSGLPSDRFSAERTGGSVSTLTIQRTQQEDSAVYLCASSGFGLYSGNTIYFGEGSWLTVV.

This chain joins TRBV13 and TRBJ2-1; 7 bases are a match to TRBD2. Germline-derived CDR1 and CDR2 are PRHDT and FYEKMQ (reference sequence). With 5 bases clipped from V and 3 bases from J, the junction kept 13 bases outside the gene matches. The CDR3 length is 17 residues. This CDR3 reads CASSTSEGLIFYNEQFF. Written as DNA, the CDR3 is TGTGCCAGCAGCACTAGCGAGGGGCTAATTTTCTACAATGAGCAGTTCTTC.

The J gene is TRBJ2-1, the V gene TRBV9, with TRBD1 matching over 7 bases. The germline CDR1 and CDR2 sequences are SGDLS and YYNGEE. Trimming at V came to 4 bases and at J to 3 bases, leaving 7 bases not matched to a gene. There are 15 residues in the CDR3. The DNA of the CDR3 is TGTGCCAGCAGCTCCCGGACAGGTTTCTACAATGAGCAGTTCTTC. Protein sequence: CASSSRTGFYNEQFF.

The chain links TRBV4-1 to TRBJ2-7; D possibly corresponds to TRBD2 (5 bases). The CDR3 sequence is 15 residues long. Germline values: CDR1 MGHRA, CDR2 YSYEKL. The V end was cut by 0 bases, the J end by 3 bases, with 12 bases between. The CDR3 coding sequence is TGCGCCAGCAGCCAAGAGCCACTAGAGAGCTACGAGCAGTACTTC. It specifies CASSQEPLESYEQYF.

V is TRBV5-1 and J is TRBJ1-1; 9 nucleotides align to TRBD1. The CDR3 loop spans 18 amino acids. The V gene's germline CDR1 is SGHRS and CDR2 YFSETQ. The V and J ends lost 0 bases and 2 bases, in that order; junction bases with no gene match: 11. The chain's CDR3 is CASSLESRTGGPNTEAFF. As DNA, the CDR3 is TGCGCCAGCAGCTTGGAATCCCGAACAGGGGGCCCTAACACTGAAGCTTTCTTT.

The chain carries TRBV7-9 and TRBJ1-4; a possible D gene is TRBD1 (6 bases). V was pared by 3 bases and J by 8 bases, with 13 bases between. This CDR3 contains 14 residues. Germline V lookup: CDR1 SEHNR, CDR2 FQNEAQ (reference sequence). The CDR3 is CASSFSGGEEKLFF. The CDR3 region has the DNA TGTGCCAGCAGCTTTTCCGGGGGCGAAGAAAAACTGTTTTTT.

The chain employs TRBV5-5 and TRBJ2-5; D is unclear. CDR1 is SGHKS, CDR2 YYEKEE, per germline (reference sequence). Between the trimmed V and J ends, which lost 4 bases and 4 bases, there was a span of 14 bases. The CDR3 spans 14 residues. Here the CDR3 DNA reads TGTGCCAGCAGCCTAGTCCCGGGCTCAGAGACCCAGTACTTC. It specifies CASSLVPGSETQYF.

This clone came up once. The chain's CDR3 is CASSQGPRSGSEAFF. CDR3 DNA: TGCGCCAGCAGCCAGGGGCCGCGCAGCGGGTCTGAAGCTTTCTTT. The genes are TRBV4-1 and TRBJ1-1; the D gene is possibly TRBD1 (5 bases). The CDR3 contains 15 residues. Germline V lookup: CDR1 MGHRA, CDR2 YSYEKL. V was pared by 3 bases and J by 6 bases, with 17 bases between.

The chain employs TRBV28 and TRBJ1-5; weak D call: TRBD1 (5 bases). The CDR3 is 15 amino acids. CDR1 and CDR2 (germline): MDHEN, SYDVKM. The V gene lost 7 bases and the J gene lost 4 bases, with 17 bases spanning the gap. CDR3 sequence reads: CASTPQGQLNQPQHF. The CDR3 DNA reads as TGTGCCAGCACACCCCAGGGTCAGTTAAATCAGCCCCAGCATTTT.

The V and J genes are TRBV2 and TRBJ1-5; a weak D match, TRBD1 (5 bases). Trimming removed 8 bases from V and 1 base from J, with 6 bases in between. Germline lookup yields CDR1 SNHLY and CDR2 FYNNEI. The CDR3 consists of 12 residues. Written as DNA, the CDR3 is TGTGCCAGCCGGGACAGCAATCAGCCCCAGCATTTT. It yields the protein CASRDSNQPQHF.

This clone was detected only once. This chain connects TRBV7-9 to TRBJ2-2; 10 nucleotides align to TRBD2. The CDR3 loop spans 16 amino acids. With 2 bases clipped from V and 4 bases from J, the junction kept 4 bases outside the gene matches. Germline CDR1 SEHNR, CDR2 FQNEAQ (reference sequence). The CDR3 DNA is TGTGCCAGCAGCTTACTAGCGGGGGAAATCACCGGGGAGCTGTTTTTT. Protein sequence: CASSLLAGEITGELFF. Looking up the rest from reference TRBV7-9 and TRBJ2-2 gives the full variable domain: DTGVSQNPRHKITKRGQNVTFRCDPISEHNRLYWYRQTLGQGPEFLTYFQNEAQLEKSRLLSDRFSAERPKGSFSTLEIQRTEQGDSAMYLCASSLLAGEITGELFFGEGSRLTVL.

The V call is TRBV7-7, the J call TRBJ2-5; the D gene is possibly TRBD2 (5 bases). CDR3 length: 15 amino acids. V lost 3 bases to trimming and J lost 5 bases, with 16 bases between them. Germline V gene data show CDR1 as SSHAT and CDR2 as FNYEAQ (reference sequence). This CDR3 is CASSLVGSYQETQYF. As DNA, the CDR3 is TGTGCCAGCAGCTTGGTGGGGAGTTATCAGGAGACCCAGTACTTC.